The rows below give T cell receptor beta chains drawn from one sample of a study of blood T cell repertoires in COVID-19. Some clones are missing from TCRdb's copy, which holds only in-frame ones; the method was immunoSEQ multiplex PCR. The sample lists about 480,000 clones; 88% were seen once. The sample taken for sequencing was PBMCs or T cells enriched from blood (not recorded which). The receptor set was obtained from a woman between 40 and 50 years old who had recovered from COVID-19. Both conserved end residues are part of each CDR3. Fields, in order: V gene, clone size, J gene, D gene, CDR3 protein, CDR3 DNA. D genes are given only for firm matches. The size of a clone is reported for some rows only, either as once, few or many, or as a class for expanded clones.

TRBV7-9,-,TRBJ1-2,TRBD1,CASSPPRGQVGSYTF,TGTGCCAGCAGCCCACCCCGGGGACAGGTGGGAAGCTACACCTTC
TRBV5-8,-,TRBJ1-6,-,CASSLRPASSYNSPLHF,TGTGCCAGCAGCTTGAGACCAGCTAGCTCCTATAATTCACCCCTCCACTTT
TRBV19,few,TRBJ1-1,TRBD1,CASTLLGRDRGLGEAFF,TGTGCCAGTACCCTCTTAGGACGGGACAGGGGGCTTGGGGAAGCTTTCTTT
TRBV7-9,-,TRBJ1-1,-,CASSFAAQSEAFF,TGTGCCAGCAGCTTTGCGGCCCAGAGTGAAGCTTTCTTT
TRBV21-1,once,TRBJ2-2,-,CASSKVAARWNTGELFF,TGTGCCAGCAGCAAAGTGGCGGCGAGATGGAACACCGGGGAGCTGTTTTTT
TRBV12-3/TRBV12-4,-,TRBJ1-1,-,CASTSRYTEAFF,TGTGCCAGCACCTCCCGGTACACTGAAGCTTTCTTT
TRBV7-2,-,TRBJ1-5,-,CASSFRGGDQPQHF,TGTGCCAGCAGCTTTAGGGGCGGGGATCAGCCCCAGCATTTT
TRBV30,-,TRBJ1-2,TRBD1,CAWSLTGVYDGYTF,TGTGCCTGGAGCCTTACAGGGGTCTATGATGGCTACACCTTC
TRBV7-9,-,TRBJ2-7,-,CASSSPLRGFEQYF,TGTGCCAGCAGCTCGCCGTTGCGGGGCTTCGAGCAGTACTTC
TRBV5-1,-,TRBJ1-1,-,CASSPPGGTVNTEAFF,TGCGCCAGCAGCCCTCCGGGGGGGACGGTGAACACTGAAGCTTTCTTT
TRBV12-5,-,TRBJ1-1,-,CARGGGGAWTEAFF,TGTGCTCGTGGGGGAGGGGGGGCGTGGACTGAAGCTTTCTTT
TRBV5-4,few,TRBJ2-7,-,CASSLEELPYEQYF,TGTGCCAGCAGCTTGGAAGAGCTTCCCTACGAGCAGTACTTC
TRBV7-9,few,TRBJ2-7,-,CASSLDVREPFGEQYF,TGTGCCAGCAGCTTAGATGTACGGGAACCCTTCGGCGAGCAGTACTTC
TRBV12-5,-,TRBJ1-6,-,CASGLVPLPRRAVNSPLHF,TGTGCTAGTGGTTTGGTACCCCTCCCCCGGAGGGCTGTCAATTCACCCCTCCACTTT
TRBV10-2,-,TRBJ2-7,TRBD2,CASHPTSGGEQYF,TGCGCCAGCCACCCGACTAGCGGTGGCGAGCAGTACTTC
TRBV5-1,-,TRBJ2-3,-,CASRPGDSGHTDTQYF,TGCGCCAGCAGACCCGGGGATAGCGGACACACAGATACGCAGTATTTT
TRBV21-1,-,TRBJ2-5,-,CASSKGLAETQYF,TGTGCCAGCAGCAAGGGACTAGCGGAGACCCAGTACTTC
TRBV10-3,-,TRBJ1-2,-,CAISESGGYGYTF,TGTGCCATCAGTGAGTCCGGGGGTTATGGCTACACCTTC
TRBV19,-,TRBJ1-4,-,CASSRETGRSEKLFF,TGTGCCAGTAGTAGGGAGACAGGAAGGAGTGAAAAACTGTTTTTT
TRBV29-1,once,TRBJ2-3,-,CSVGLGADTQYF,TGCAGCGTGGGCCTGGGAGCAGATACGCAGTATTTT
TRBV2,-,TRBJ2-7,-,CASSRENLGEQYF,TGTGCCAGCAGCAGGGAAAATCTCGGCGAGCAGTACTTC
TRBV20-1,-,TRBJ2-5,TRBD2,CSASAGGYETQYF,TGCAGTGCTAGTGCGGGAGGGTATGAGACCCAGTACTTC
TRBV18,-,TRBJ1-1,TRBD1,CASSPENRGEAFF,TGTGCCAGCTCACCGGAAAACAGGGGTGAAGCTTTCTTT
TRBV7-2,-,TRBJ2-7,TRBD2,CASSLVPSGSFDEQYF,TGTGCCAGCAGCTTAGTCCCTAGCGGGAGTTTCGACGAGCAGTACTTC
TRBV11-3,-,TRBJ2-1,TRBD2,CASSGGLAGVSWEYNEQFF,TGTGCCAGCAGCGGGGGACTAGCGGGAGTATCTTGGGAATACAATGAGCAGTTCTTC
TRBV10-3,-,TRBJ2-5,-,CAISESPRLQETQYF,TGTGCCATCAGTGAGAGTCCGCGTCTCCAAGAGACCCAGTACTTC
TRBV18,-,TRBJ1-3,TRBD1,CASSIGTDRSGNTIYF,TGTGCCAGCTCAATCGGGACAGACCGCTCTGGAAACACCATATATTTT
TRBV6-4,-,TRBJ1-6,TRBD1,CASSSDRDSPLHF,TGTGCCAGCAGTTCCGACAGGGATTCACCCCTCCACTTT
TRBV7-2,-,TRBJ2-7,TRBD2,CASSLASSGSYEQYF,TGTGCCAGCAGCTTAGCCTCTAGCGGGAGCTACGAGCAGTACTTC
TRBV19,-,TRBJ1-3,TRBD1,CASSPGTGRGNTIYF,TGTGCCAGTAGCCCCGGGACAGGGCGAGGAAACACCATATATTTT
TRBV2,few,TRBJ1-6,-,CASSEPELRRSYNSPLHF,TGTGCCAGCAGTGAACCGGAGCTAAGAAGGTCCTATAATTCACCCCTCCACTTT
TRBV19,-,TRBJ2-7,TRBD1,CASSIAARGPDEQYF,TGTGCCAGTAGTATAGCGGCCAGGGGGCCTGACGAGCAGTACTTC
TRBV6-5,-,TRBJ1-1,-,CASSFTTEMNTEAFF,TGTGCCAGCAGCTTCACGACGGAGATGAACACTGAAGCTTTCTTT
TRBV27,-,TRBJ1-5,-,CASSLFSLGQPQHF,TGTGCCAGCAGTTTATTCTCACTAGGGCAGCCCCAGCATTTT
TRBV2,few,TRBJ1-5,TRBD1,CASSDPRQGGNQPQHF,TGTGCCAGCAGTGATCCGAGACAGGGGGGCAATCAGCCCCAGCATTTT
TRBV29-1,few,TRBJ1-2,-,CSVGQSNYGYTF,TGCAGCGTTGGACAGTCTAACTATGGCTACACCTTC
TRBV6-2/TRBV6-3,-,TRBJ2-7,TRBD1,CASSYGTGWSYEQYF,TGTGCCAGCAGTTACGGGACAGGTTGGTCTTACGAGCAGTACTTC
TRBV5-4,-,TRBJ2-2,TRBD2,CASSYSGRGTGELFF,TGTGCCAGCAGCTATAGCGGGAGGGGCACCGGGGAGCTGTTTTTT
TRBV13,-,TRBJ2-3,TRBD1,CASSPTTGQGAQPDTQYF,TGTGCCAGCAGCCCTACGACGGGACAGGGGGCGCAGCCAGATACGCAGTATTTT
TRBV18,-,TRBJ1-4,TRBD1,CASSPRDRVNEKLFF,TGTGCCAGCTCACCACGAGACAGGGTAAATGAAAAACTGTTTTTT
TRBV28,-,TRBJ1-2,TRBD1,CASSTLGGTGGLGYTF,TGTGCCAGCAGTACTCTTGGGGGGACAGGGGGCTTAGGCTACACCTTC
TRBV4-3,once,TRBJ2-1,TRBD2,CASSQERGSSHNEQFF,TGCGCCAGCAGCCAAGAGCGCGGGAGTTCACACAATGAGCAGTTCTTC
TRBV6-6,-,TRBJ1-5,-,CASSYPQGGGNQPQHF,TGTGCCAGCAGTTACCCCCAGGGAGGAGGGAATCAGCCCCAGCATTTT
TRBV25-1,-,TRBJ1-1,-,CASSSSKGSMNTEAFF,TGTGCCAGCAGCTCAAGTAAGGGGTCTATGAACACTGAAGCTTTCTTT
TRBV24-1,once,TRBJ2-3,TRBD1,CATSDSEPSKATDRGSKVADTQYF,TGTGCCACCAGTGATAGTGAGCCCTCCAAAGCAACCGACAGGGGGTCCAAGGTGGCAGATACGCAGTATTTT
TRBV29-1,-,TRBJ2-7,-,CSVVHGAEEQYF,TGCAGCGTTGTTCATGGGGCGGAAGAGCAGTACTTC
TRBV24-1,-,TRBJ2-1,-,CATSDPLVDRQFF,TGTGCCACCAGTGATCCGTTAGTTGATCGGCAGTTCTTC
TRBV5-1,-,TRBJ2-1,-,CASSGSWGSYNEQFF,TGCGCCAGCAGCGGGAGTTGGGGCTCCTACAATGAGCAGTTCTTC
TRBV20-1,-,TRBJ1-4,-,CSASARGGPHNEKLFF,TGCAGTGCTAGTGCCCGGGGGGGGCCGCATAATGAAAAACTGTTTTTT
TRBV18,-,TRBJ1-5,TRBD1,CASSPGTAVYSNQPQHF,TGTGCCAGCTCACCCGGGACAGCCGTATATAGCAATCAGCCCCAGCATTTT
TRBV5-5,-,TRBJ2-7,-,CASSLGSSYEQYF,TGTGCCAGCAGCCTGGGTAGCTCCTACGAGCAGTACTTC
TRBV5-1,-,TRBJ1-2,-,CASSQQGLGYGYTF,TGCGCCAGCAGCCAACAGGGATTGGGCTATGGCTACACCTTC